The text below deals with one T cell receptor (beta chain). Sequenced by immunoSEQ multiplex PCR; TCRdb stores in-frame clones only, minus some. The sample lists about 380,000 clones; 85% were seen once. These data belong to a study of blood T cell repertoires in COVID-19. About the research overall: The study drew acute and convalescent COVID-19 samples from the United States, Italy and Spain.

This CDR3 region has 15 residues. The V gene lost 0 bases and the J gene lost 8 bases, with 14 bases spanning the gap. Germline CDR1 and CDR2: SGHTS and YDEGEE. Sequenced input: peripheral blood. This chain links TRBV5-8 with TRBJ1-4; D perhaps matches TRBD1 (5 bases). This TCR derives from a woman between 18 and 29 years old with acute or convalescent COVID-19. The CDR3 coding sequence is TGTGCCAGCAGCTTGGTTCGGCAGGGAGGAGAAAAACTGTTTTTT. It translates to CASSLVRQGGEKLFF.